This T cell receptor (beta chain) originates from a study of monozygotic twins with inflammatory bowel disease. Broader study findings: Distinct T cell subtypes could not be told apart.

Turning to this clonotype: Its antigen is unidentified.

TCRdb re-called the 5' RACE reads; one entry per CDR3 protein, DNA not given. Its table lists around 210,000 distinct CDR3 sequences. CDR3 length: 15 amino acids. Germline V CDR1 and CDR2: MDHEN, SYDVKM. The rearrangement joins TRBV28 to TRBJ2-1; lacking DNA, the TRBD2 call made by TCRdb goes unchecked. Specimen: blood. The sequence derives from a human donor with ulcerative colitis or Crohn's disease, or a healthy co-twin of an affected twin (not recorded which). The CDR3 region is CASSWTSGIYNVQFF.